This paragraph reports one TCR beta chain. Its antigen is not known. The same CDR3 is also encoded by other DNA sequences in this sample. The CDR3 contains 13 residues. Deletions cut 1 base from V and 4 bases from J, with 8 bases between. CDR1 is MDHEN, CDR2 SYDVKM, per germline. This specimen belongs to a study of shared clonotypes between healthy human individuals. Study context: Contributing individuals were a couple of females and a few males aged 18 to 49.

Naivety among CD8 cells was defined by CD45RO negativity and positive CCR7 selection, thereby excluding terminally differentiated effector memory CD45RA+ cells. Clones were sequenced by immunoSEQ multiplex PCR, and TCRdb holds only the in-frame ones, with some missing. The sample records roughly 2.1 million clones, under 95% being singletons. The study, taken as a whole, reports: It was expected that sequencing depth would affect clonotype sharing among donors. Non-shared clonotypes had lower generation probabilities than clonotypes shared by all four sorted-subset donors. Naive subsets generally exceeded memory subsets in estimated richness.

This chain uses TRBV28 with TRBJ2-7; possible D gene TRBD2, 6 bases. This receptor was identified in a man between 18 and 29 years old in good health. Some clones in this sample may be carry-over from other donors' samples. Input material: naive CD8+ T cells from PBMCs. The chain's CDR3 is CASSLSGDYEQYF. CDR3 coding DNA: TGTGCCAGCAGTTTATCGGGGGATTACGAGCAGTACTTC.